The present T cell receptor (beta chain) was sequenced within a study of blood T cell repertoires in COVID-19. Turning to the study itself: Acute-phase and convalescent COVID-19 samples originated in the United States, Italy and Spain. PBMCs, B-cell-depleted T cells, or T cells provided the cDNA or gDNA that made up the material.

Per the original data handling: Amplification with reference gene primers provided the estimates of nucleated cell counts. Sequencing used immunoSEQ multiplex PCR; TCRdb keeps in-frame clones, though not all of them. The V and J calls and the clone size are those of that table, but D and trimming were determined from the DNA. Seen here are roughly 320,000 clones, 85% to 90% observed once, and the top ten hold 1% to 1.5%. This clone occurred a few times. Germline V gene data show CDR1 as SEHNR and CDR2 as FQNEAQ (reference sequence). The CDR3 spans 17 residues. The junction had 8 bases not matched to a gene; V was cut back by 0 bases and J by 5 bases.

This sequence joins TRBV7-9 and TRBJ2-1; 9 bases align to TRBD2. This receptor was obtained from a man between 65 and 85 years old with acute or convalescent COVID-19. The sample was peripheral blood. The CDR3 DNA reads TGTGCCAGCAGCTTAGCGTCCGGGGCTAGCGGGGACAATGAGCAGTTCTTC. Translating gives CASSLASGASGDNEQFF.